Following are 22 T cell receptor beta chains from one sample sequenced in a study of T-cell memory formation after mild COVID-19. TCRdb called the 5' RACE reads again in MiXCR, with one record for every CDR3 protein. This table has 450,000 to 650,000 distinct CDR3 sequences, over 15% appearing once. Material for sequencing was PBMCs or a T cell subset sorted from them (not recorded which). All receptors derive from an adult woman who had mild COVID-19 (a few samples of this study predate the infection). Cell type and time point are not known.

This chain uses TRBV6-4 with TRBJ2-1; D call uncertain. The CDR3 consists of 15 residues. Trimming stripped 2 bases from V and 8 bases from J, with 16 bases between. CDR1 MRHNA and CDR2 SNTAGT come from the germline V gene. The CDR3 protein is CASSDDSASADEQFF. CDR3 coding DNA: TGTGCCAGCAGTGACGACTCAGCTTCGGCGGATGAGCAGTTCTTC.

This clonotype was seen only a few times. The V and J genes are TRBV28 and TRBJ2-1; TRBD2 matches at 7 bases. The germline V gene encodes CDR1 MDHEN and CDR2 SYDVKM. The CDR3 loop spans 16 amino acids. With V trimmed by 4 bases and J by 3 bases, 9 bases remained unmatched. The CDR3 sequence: CASSSELAPYYNEQFF. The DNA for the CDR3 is TGTGCCAGCAGTTCCGAACTAGCGCCCTACTACAATGAGCAGTTCTTC.

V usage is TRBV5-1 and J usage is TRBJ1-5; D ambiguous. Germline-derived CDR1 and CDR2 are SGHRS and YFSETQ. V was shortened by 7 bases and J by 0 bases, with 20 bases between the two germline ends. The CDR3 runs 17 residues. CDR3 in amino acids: CASPWAAPRYSNQPQHF. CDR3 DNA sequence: TGCGCCAGCCCGTGGGCAGCGCCGAGATATAGCAATCAGCCCCAGCATTTT.

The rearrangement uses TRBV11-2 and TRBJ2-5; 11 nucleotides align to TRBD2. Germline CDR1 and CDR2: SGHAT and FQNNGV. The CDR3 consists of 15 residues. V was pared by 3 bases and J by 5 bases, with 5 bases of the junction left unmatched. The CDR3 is CASSLTSGILETQYF. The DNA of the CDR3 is TGTGCCAGCAGCTTGACTAGCGGGATTCTCGAGACCCAGTACTTC.

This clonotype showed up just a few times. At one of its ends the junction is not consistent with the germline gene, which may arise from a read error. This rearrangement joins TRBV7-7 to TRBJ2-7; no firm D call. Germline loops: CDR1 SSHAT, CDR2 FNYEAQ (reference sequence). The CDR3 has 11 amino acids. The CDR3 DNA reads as TGTGCTAGCAGTCCGACCCCCGAGCAGTACTTC. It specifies CASSPTPEQYF.

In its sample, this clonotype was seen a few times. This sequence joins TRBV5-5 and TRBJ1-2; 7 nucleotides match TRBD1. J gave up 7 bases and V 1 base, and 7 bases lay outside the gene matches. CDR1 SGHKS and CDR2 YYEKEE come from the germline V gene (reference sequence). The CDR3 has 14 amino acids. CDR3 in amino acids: CASSLIGGQPGYTF. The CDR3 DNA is TGTGCCAGCAGCTTGATTGGGGGACAGCCTGGCTACACCTTC.

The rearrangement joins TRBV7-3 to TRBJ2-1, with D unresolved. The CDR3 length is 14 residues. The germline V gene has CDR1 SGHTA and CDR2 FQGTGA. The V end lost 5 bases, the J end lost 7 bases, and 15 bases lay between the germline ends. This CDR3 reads CASSPNSAVNEQFF. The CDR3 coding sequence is TGTGCCAGCAGCCCCAATTCGGCAGTGAATGAGCAGTTCTTC.

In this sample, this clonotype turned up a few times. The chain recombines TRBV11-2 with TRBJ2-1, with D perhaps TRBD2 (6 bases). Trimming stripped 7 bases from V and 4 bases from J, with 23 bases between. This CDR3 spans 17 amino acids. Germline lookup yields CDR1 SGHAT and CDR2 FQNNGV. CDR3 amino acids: CASTSRMIAVGYNEQFF. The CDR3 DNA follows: TGTGCCAGCACCTCCCGAATGATAGCGGTGGGTTACAATGAGCAGTTCTTC.

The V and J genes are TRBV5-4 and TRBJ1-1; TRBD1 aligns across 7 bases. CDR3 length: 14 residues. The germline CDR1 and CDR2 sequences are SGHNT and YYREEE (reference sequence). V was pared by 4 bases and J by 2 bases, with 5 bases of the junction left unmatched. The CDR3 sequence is CASSPGQINTEAFF. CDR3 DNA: TGTGCCAGCAGCCCGGGACAGATTAACACTGAAGCTTTCTTT.

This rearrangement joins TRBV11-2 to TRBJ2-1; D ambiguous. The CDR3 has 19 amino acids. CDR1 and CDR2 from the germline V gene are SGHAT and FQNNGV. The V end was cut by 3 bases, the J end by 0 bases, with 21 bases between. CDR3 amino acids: CASSLPYSLGLSSYNEQFF. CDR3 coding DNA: TGTGCCAGCAGCTTGCCATACAGTCTTGGGTTAAGCTCCTACAATGAGCAGTTCTTC.

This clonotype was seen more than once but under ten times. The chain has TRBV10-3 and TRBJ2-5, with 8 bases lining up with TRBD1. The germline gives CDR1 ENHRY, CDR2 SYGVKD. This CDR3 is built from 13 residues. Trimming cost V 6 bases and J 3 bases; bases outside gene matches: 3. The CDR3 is CAIRPGGEETQYF. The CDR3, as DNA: TGTGCCATCAGGCCAGGGGGCGAAGAGACCCAGTACTTC.

CDR3 in amino acids: CASSLQGVTAQPQHF. Here the CDR3 DNA reads TGTGCCAGCAGCTTACAAGGGGTGACGGCACAGCCCCAGCATTTT. The chain uses TRBV7-2 and TRBJ1-5; weak D call: TRBD1 (5 bases). CDR1 SGHTA and CDR2 FQGNSA come from the germline V gene. Trimming left V 2 bases short and J 7 bases short, with 15 bases between. The CDR3 extends over 15 amino acids.

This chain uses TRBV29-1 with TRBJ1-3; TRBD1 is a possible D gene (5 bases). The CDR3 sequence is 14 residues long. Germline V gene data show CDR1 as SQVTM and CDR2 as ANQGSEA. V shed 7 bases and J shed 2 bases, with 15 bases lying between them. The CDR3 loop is CSADPPGPGNTIYF. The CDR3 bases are TGCAGCGCTGATCCGCCAGGGCCTGGAAACACCATATATTTT. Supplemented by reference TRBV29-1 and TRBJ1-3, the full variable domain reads SAVISQKPSRDICQRGTSLTIQCQVDSQVTMMFWYRQQPGQSLTLIATANQGSEATYESGFVIDKFPISRPNLTFSTLTVSNMSPEDSSIYLCSADPPGPGNTIYFGEGSWLTVV.

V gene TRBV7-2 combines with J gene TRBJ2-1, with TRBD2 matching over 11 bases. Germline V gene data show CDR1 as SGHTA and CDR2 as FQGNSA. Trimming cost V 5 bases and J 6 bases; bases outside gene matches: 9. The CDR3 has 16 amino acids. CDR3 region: CASSPTLLAGGNEQFF. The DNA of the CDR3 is TGTGCCAGCAGCCCGACCCTCCTAGCGGGGGGCAATGAGCAGTTCTTC.

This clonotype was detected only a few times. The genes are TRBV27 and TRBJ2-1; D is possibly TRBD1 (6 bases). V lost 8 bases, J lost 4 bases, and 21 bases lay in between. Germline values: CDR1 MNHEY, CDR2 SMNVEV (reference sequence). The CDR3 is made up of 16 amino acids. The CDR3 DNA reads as TGTGCCAGCTCACAGGGAAGCCTCCCCACATACAATGAGCAGTTCTTC. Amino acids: CASSQGSLPTYNEQFF.

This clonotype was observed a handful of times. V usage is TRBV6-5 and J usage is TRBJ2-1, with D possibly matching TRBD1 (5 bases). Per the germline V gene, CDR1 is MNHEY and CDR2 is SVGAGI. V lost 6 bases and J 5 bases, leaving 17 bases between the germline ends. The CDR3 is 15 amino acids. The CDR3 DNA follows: TGTGCCAGCAGCTCAACAGGCTTTCGCCACAATGAGCAGTTCTTC. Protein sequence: CASSSTGFRHNEQFF.

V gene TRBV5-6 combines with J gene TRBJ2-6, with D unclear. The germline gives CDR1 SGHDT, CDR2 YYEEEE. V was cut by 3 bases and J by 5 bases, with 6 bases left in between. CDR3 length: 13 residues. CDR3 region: CASSWARANVLTF. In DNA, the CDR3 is TGTGCCAGCAGCTGGGCGAGGGCCAACGTCCTGACTTTC.

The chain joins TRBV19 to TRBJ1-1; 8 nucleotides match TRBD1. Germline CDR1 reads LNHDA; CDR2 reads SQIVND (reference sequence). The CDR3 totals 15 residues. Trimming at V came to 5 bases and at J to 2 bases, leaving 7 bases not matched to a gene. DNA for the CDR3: TGTGCCAGTAGTGAAAACTCAGGGGGCAACACTGAAGCTTTCTTT. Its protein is CASSENSGGNTEAFF. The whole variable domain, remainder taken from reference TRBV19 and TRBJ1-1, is DGGITQSPKYLFRKEGQNVTLSCEQNLNHDAMYWYRQDPGQGLRLIYYSQIVNDFQKGDIAEGYSVSREKKESFPLTVTSAQKNPTAFYLCASSENSGGNTEAFFGQGTRLTVV.

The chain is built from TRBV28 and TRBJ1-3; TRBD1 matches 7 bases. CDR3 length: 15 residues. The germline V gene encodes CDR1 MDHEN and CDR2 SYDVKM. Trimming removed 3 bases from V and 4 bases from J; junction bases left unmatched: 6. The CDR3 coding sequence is TGTGCCAGCAGTTTTCTCCGACAGGGCGGAAACACCATATATTTT. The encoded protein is CASSFLRQGGNTIYF.

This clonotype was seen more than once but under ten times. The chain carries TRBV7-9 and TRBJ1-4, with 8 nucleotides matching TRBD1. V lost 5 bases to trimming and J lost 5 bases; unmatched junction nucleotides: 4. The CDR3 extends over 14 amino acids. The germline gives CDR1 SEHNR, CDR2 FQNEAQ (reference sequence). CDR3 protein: CASSRTGMNEKLFF. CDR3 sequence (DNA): TGTGCCAGCAGCCGGACAGGGATGAATGAAAAACTGTTTTTT.

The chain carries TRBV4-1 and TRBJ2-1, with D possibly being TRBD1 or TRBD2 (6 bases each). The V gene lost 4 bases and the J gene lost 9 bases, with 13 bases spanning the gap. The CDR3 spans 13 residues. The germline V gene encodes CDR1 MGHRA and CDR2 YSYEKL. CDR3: CASSRGGLGEQFF. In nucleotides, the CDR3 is TGCGCCAGCAGCCGTGGGGGGCTCGGTGAGCAGTTCTTC.

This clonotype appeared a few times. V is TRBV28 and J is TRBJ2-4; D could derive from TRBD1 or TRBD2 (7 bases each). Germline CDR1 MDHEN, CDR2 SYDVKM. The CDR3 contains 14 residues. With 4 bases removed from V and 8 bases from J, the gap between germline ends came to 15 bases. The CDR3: CASSSQGGSDIQYF. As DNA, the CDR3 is TGTGCCAGCAGTTCCCAGGGGGGGTCGGACATTCAGTACTTC.